This paragraph covers one T cell receptor beta chain sequence. The antigen remains unidentified. CDR1 and CDR2 from the germline V gene are SQVTM and ANQGSEA. V lost 5 bases and J lost 2, with 6 bases in between. The length of the CDR3 is 11 residues. Isolated RNA was reverse transcribed into cDNA used as the sequencing template. Libraries were prepared by immunoSEQ multiplex PCR; TCRdb keeps only in-frame clonotypes and omits some of them. In the table there are roughly 110,000 clones, roughly 84% of which are singletons. This specimen comes from a study of CD8+ T cells in alopecia areata. The overall study: The study gave treated patients oral tofacitinib at 5 to 10 mg twice daily. The authors scored treated patients' severity by affected scalp percentage.

Treatment: oral pan-JAK inhibitor, 5-10 mg twice daily. PBMCs, the starting material, were the source of sorted CD4+ and CD8+ T cells. Regarding the study as a whole: Mouse data revealed clearer TCR sharing than patient data did, a gap possibly tied to HLA.

The receptor comes from a human donor with alopecia areata. The sample consisted of CD8+ T cells sorted from blood, taken at week 24, from a patient treated with tofacitinib. This chain uses TRBV29-1 with TRBJ1-1; D call uncertain. CDR3 sequence: CSVLVNTEAFF. The CDR3 DNA sequence: TGCAGCGTTCTAGTAAACACTGAAGCTTTCTTT.